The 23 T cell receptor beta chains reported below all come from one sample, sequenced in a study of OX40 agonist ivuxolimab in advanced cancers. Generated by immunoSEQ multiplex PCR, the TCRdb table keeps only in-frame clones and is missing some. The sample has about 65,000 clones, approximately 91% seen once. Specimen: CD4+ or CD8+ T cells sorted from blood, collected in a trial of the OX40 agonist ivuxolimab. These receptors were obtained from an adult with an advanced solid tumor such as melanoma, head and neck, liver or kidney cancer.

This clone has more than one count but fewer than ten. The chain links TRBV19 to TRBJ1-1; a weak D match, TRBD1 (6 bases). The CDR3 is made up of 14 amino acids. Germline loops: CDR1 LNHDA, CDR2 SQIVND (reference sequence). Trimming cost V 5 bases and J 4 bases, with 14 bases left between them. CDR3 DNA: TGTGCCAGTAGTCAACAGGGAGTTGGCACTGAAGCTTTCTTT. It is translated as CASSQQGVGTEAFF. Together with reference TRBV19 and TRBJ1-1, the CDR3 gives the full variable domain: DGGITQSPKYLFRKEGQNVTLSCEQNLNHDAMYWYRQDPGQGLRLIYYSQIVNDFQKGDIAEGYSVSREKKESFPLTVTSAQKNPTAFYLCASSQQGVGTEAFFGQGTRLTVV.

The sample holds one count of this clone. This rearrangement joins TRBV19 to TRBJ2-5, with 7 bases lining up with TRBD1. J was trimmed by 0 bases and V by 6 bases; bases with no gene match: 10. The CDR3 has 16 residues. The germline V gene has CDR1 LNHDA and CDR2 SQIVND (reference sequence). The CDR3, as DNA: TGTGCCAGTAGCCCCCTAGGGACAGAAAACCAAGAGACCCAGTACTTC. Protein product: CASSPLGTENQETQYF. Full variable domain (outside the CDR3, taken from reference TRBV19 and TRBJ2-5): DGGITQSPKYLFRKEGQNVTLSCEQNLNHDAMYWYRQDPGQGLRLIYYSQIVNDFQKGDIAEGYSVSREKKESFPLTVTSAQKNPTAFYLCASSPLGTENQETQYFGPGTRLLVL.

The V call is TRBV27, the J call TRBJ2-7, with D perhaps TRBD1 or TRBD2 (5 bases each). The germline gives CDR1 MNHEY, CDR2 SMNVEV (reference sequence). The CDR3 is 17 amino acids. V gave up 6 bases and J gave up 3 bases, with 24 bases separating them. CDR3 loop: CASRPSTRGLAGYEQYF. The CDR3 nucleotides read TGTGCCAGCAGACCTTCGACCCGGGGCCTAGCAGGCTACGAGCAGTACTTC.

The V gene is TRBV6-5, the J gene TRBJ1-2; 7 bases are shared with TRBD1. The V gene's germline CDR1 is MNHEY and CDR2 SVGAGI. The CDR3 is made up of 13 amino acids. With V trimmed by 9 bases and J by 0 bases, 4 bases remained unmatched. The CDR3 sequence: CASHRGSNYGYTF. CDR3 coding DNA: TGTGCCAGTCACAGGGGATCTAACTATGGCTACACCTTC.

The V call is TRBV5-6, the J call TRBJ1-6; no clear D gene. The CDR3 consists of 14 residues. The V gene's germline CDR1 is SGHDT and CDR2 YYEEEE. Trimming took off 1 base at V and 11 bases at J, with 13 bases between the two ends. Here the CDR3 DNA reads TGTGCCAGCAGCTTGAGGGAGGGCGATGCACCCCTCCACTTT. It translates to CASSLREGDAPLHF.

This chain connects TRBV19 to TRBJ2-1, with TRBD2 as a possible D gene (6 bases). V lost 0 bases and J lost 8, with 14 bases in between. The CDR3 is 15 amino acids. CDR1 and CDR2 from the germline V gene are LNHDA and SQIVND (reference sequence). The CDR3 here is CASSIDGRWGDEQFF. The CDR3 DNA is TGTGCCAGTAGTATAGATGGGCGGTGGGGGGATGAGCAGTTCTTC. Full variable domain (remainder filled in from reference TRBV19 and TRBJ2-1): DGGITQSPKYLFRKEGQNVTLSCEQNLNHDAMYWYRQDPGQGLRLIYYSQIVNDFQKGDIAEGYSVSREKKESFPLTVTSAQKNPTAFYLCASSIDGRWGDEQFFGPGTRLTVL.

The CDR3 spells CASSLDGVGEAFF. As DNA, the CDR3 is TGCGCCAGCAGCTTGGACGGGGTTGGTGAAGCTTTCTTT. The V call is TRBV5-1, the J call TRBJ1-1; no clear D gene. Trimming took 0 bases from V and 7 from J, leaving 10 bases between them. Germline V gives CDR1 SGHRS, CDR2 YFSETQ. This CDR3 contains 13 residues.

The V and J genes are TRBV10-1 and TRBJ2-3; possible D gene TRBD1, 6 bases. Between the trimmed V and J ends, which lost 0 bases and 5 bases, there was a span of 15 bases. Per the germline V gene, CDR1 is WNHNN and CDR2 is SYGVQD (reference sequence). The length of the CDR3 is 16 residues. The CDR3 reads CASSESPFQGKDTQYF. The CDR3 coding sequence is TGCGCCAGCAGTGAGTCCCCCTTTCAGGGGAAAGATACGCAGTATTTT.

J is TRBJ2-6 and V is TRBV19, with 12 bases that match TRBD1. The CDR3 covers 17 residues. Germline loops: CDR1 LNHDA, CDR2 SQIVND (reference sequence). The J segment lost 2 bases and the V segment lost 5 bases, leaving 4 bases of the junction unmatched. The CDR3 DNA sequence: TGTGCCAGTAGTCGCCGGGACAGGGGGCCTGGGGCCAACGTCCTGACTTTC. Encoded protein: CASSRRDRGPGANVLTF. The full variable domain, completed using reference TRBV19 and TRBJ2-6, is DGGITQSPKYLFRKEGQNVTLSCEQNLNHDAMYWYRQDPGQGLRLIYYSQIVNDFQKGDIAEGYSVSREKKESFPLTVTSAQKNPTAFYLCASSRRDRGPGANVLTFGAGSRLTVL.

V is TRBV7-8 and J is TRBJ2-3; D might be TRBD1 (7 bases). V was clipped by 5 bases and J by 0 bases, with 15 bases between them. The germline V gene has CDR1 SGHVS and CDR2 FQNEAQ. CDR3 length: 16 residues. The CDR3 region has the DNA TGTGCCAGCAGCCCCCGCGGGACAGTTAGCACAGATACGCAGTATTTT. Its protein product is CASSPRGTVSTDTQYF.

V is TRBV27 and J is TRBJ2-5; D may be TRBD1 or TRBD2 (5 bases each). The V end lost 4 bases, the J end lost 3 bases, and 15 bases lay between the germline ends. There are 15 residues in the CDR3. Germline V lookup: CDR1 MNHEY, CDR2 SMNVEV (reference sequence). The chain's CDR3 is CASSWGSTAKETQYF. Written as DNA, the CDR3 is TGTGCCAGCAGTTGGGGGTCGACAGCTAAAGAGACCCAGTACTTC.

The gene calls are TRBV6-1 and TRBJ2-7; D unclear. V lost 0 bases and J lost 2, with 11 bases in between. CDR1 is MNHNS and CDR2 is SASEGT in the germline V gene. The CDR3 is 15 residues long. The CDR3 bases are TGTGCCAGCAGTGAAGCGCCAGGTTTTCCCTACGAGCAGTACTTC. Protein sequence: CASSEAPGFPYEQYF.

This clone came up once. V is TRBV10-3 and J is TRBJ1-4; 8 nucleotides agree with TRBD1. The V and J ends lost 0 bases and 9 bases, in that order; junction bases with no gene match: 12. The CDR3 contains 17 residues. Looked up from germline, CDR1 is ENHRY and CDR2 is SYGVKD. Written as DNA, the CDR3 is TGTGCCATCAGTGAGTCGAAGATGGGGACAGGCGTGAAAAAACTGTTTTTT. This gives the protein CAISESKMGTGVKKLFF.

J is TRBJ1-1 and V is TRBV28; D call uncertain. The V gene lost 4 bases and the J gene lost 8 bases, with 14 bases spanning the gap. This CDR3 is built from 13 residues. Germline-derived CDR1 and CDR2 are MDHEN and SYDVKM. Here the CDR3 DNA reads TGTGCCAGCAGTTCCCCATCGACTAGGGAAGCTTTCTTT. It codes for CASSSPSTREAFF.

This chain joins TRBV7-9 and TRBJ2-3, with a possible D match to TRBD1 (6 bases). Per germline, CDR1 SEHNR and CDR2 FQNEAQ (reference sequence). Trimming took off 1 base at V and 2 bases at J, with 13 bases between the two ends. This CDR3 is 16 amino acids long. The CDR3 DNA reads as TGTGCCAGCAGCTTAGACCGGGACACAACCACAGATACGCAGTATTTT. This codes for CASSLDRDTTTDTQYF.

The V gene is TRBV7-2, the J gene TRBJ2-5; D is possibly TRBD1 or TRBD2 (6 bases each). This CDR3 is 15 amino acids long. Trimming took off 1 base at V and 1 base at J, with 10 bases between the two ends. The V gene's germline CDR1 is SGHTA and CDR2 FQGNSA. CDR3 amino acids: CASSLGGALQETQYF. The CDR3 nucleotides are TGTGCCAGCAGCTTAGGGGGGGCCCTCCAAGAGACCCAGTACTTC.

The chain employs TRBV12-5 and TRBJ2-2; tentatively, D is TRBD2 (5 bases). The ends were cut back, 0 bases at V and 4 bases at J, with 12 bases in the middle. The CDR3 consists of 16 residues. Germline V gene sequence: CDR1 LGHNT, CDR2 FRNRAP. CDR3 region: CASGLVEGGSTGELFF. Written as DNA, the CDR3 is TGTGCTAGTGGTTTGGTAGAGGGCGGGTCCACCGGGGAGCTGTTTTTT.

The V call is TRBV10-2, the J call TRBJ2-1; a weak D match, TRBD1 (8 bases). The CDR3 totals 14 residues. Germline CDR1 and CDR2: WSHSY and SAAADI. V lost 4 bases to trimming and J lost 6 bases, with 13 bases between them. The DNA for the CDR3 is TGCGCCAGCAGTGTACAGGGGGGGCTCAATGAGCAGTTCTTC. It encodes CASSVQGGLNEQFF.

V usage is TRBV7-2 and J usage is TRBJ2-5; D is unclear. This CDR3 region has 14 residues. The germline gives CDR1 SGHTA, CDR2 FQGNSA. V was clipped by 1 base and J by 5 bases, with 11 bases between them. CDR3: CASSLGFESETQYF. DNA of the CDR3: TGTGCCAGCAGCTTAGGATTTGAGAGTGAGACCCAGTACTTC.

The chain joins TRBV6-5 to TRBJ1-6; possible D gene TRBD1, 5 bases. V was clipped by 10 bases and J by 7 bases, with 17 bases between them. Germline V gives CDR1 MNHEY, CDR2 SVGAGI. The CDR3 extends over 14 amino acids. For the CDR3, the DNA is TGTGCCATCCGGCGGGCAGGGAGGAATTCACCCCTCCACTTT. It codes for CAIRRAGRNSPLHF.

The CDR3 is CASSPFYEQYF. CDR3 nucleotides: TGTGCCAGCAGCCCATTTTACGAGCAGTACTTC. The rearrangement uses TRBV7-2 and TRBJ2-7; D is uncertain. CDR3 length: 11 amino acids. V lost 5 bases and J 4 bases, leaving 6 bases between the germline ends. In germline, CDR1 is SGHTA, CDR2 FQGNSA.

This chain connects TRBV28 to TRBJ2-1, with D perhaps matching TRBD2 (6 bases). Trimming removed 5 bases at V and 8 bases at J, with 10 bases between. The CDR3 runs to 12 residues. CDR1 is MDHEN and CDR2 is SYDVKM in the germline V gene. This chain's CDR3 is CASSLEGYEQFF. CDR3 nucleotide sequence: TGTGCCAGCAGTCTGGAGGGTTATGAGCAGTTCTTC.

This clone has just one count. The CDR3 here is CASSGPGHSVSRDEQYF. Here the CDR3 DNA reads TGTGCCAGCAGCGGTCCGGGACACTCTGTTAGTCGGGACGAGCAGTACTTC. V gene TRBV9 combines with J gene TRBJ2-7, with D perhaps matching TRBD1 (6 bases). V was trimmed by 3 bases and J by 5 bases, leaving 24 bases between them. Germline V gives CDR1 SGDLS, CDR2 YYNGEE. CDR3 length: 17 amino acids. The full variable domain, rest sourced from reference TRBV9 and TRBJ2-7, is DSGVTQTPKHLITATGQRVTLRCSPRSGDLSVYWYQQSLDQGLQFLIQYYNGEERAKGNILERFSAQQFPDLHSELNLSSLELGDSALYFCASSGPGHSVSRDEQYFGPGTRLTVT.